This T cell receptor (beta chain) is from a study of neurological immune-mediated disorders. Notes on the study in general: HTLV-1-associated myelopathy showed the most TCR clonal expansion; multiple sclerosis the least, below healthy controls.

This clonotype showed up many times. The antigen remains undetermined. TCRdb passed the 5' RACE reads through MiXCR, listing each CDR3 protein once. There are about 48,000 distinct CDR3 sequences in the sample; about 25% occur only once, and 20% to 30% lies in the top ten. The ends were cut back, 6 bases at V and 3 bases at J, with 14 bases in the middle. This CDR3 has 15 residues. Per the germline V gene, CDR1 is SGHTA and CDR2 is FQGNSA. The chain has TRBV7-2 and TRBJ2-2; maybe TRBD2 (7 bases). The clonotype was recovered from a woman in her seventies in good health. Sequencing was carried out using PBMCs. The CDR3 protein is CASRWGGADTGELFF. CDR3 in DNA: TGTGCCAGCAGATGGGGGGGGGCGGACACCGGGGAGCTGTTTTTT.